A single sample is the source of the 13 T cell receptor beta chains below, sequenced in a study of blood T cell repertoires in COVID-19. Clones were read by immunoSEQ multiplex PCR, and TCRdb kept only the in-frame ones, dropping some. The sample lists roughly 220,000 clones; around 82% were seen once. Sequenced material: PBMCs or T cells enriched from blood (not recorded which). The receptors come from a man in his thirties or forties with acute COVID-19.

The sample holds one count of this clone. The chain joins TRBV7-9 to TRBJ2-7; no clear D gene. The CDR3 covers 12 residues. CDR1 SEHNR and CDR2 FQNEAQ come from the germline V gene (reference sequence). V lost 5 bases and J 3 bases, leaving 8 bases between the germline ends. The CDR3 here is CASSASGYEQYF. Here the CDR3 DNA reads TGTGCCAGCAGCGCGTCCGGCTACGAGCAGTACTTC.

The chain joins TRBV5-4 to TRBJ2-3; 9 bases fit TRBD2. Per germline, CDR1 SGHNT and CDR2 YYREEE (reference sequence). The CDR3 contains 15 residues. V gave up 0 bases and J gave up 4 bases; unmatched junction bases: 3. Here the CDR3 reads CASSLAAGGSDTQYF. CDR3 coding DNA: TGTGCCAGCAGCTTGGCCGCGGGGGGGTCAGATACGCAGTATTTT. The full variable domain, rest sourced from reference TRBV5-4 and TRBJ2-3, is ETGVTQSPTHLIKTRGQQVTLRCSSQSGHNTVSWYQQALGQGPQFIFQYYREEENGRGNFPPRFSGLQFPNYSSELNVNALELDDSALYLCASSLAAGGSDTQYFGPGTRLTVL.

The V gene is TRBV9, the J gene TRBJ2-5; TRBD1 aligns across 10 bases. The CDR3 is 16 amino acids. Looked up from germline, CDR1 is SGDLS and CDR2 is YYNGEE. V lost 6 bases to trimming and J lost 4 bases; unmatched junction nucleotides: 12. CDR3 loop: CASTLGEGQGIETQYF. The CDR3 bases are TGTGCCAGCACCCTAGGGGAGGGACAGGGGATAGAGACCCAGTACTTC.

The chain uses TRBV24-1 and TRBJ1-4; no firm D call. The CDR3 covers 14 residues. Germline V gene sequence: CDR1 KGHDR, CDR2 SFDVKD. V lost 7 bases and J 1 base, leaving 9 bases between the germline ends. As DNA, the CDR3 is TGTGCCACCAGAGACGGAGTAACTAATGAAAAACTGTTTTTT. Protein sequence: CATRDGVTNEKLFF.

This chain links TRBV30 with TRBJ2-7, with D possibly matching TRBD2 (6 bases). This CDR3 comprises 14 residues. The germline V and J ends were trimmed by 4 bases and 5 bases, with 18 bases remaining between them. The germline gives CDR1 GTSNPN, CDR2 SVGIG (reference sequence). The CDR3: CAWTHRAGYDEQYF. The CDR3 coding sequence is TGTGCCTGGACCCATCGGGCGGGGTATGACGAGCAGTACTTC.

This clone was detected only once. The chain couples TRBV5-4 to TRBJ1-2; 8 nucleotides line up with TRBD1. Germline lookup yields CDR1 SGHNT and CDR2 YYREEE (reference sequence). This CDR3 is 14 amino acids long. V lost 4 bases and J lost 6; bases outside the gene matches: 8. This CDR3 is CASSTTGALHGYTF. CDR3 nucleotide sequence: TGTGCCAGCAGCACGACAGGGGCCCTTCATGGCTACACCTTC.

This chain joins TRBV4-1 and TRBJ2-3, with 7 bases fitting TRBD2. Losses at the gene ends were 4 bases for V and 1 base for J; bases not matched to a gene: 11. The CDR3 runs to 17 residues. The V gene's germline CDR1 is MGHRA and CDR2 YSYEKL. As DNA, the CDR3 is TGCGCCAGCAGCCTCCGAAGCTGGAGCGGGGGCACAGATACGCAGTATTTT. It encodes CASSLRSWSGGTDTQYF.

This clone was counted between two and nine times. The J gene is TRBJ1-5, the V gene TRBV7-4, with 8 bases aligning to TRBD1. Trimming cost V 5 bases and J 5 bases; bases outside gene matches: 20. CDR1 and CDR2 from the germline V gene are SGHVT and SQSDAQ. The CDR3 covers 19 residues. CDR3 nucleotide sequence: TGTGCCAGCAGCCTAGGCGGGTGGCAGGGGGCGACGCGAGATCAGCCCCAGCATTTT. The encoded protein is CASSLGGWQGATRDQPQHF.

This clone was detected a few times. This chain links TRBV3-1 (or the pseudogene TRBV3-2) with TRBJ2-1; TRBD2 matches 9 bases. V lost 4 bases and J lost 9; bases outside the gene matches: 10. Germline V lookup: CDR1 LGHDT, CDR2 YNNKEL (reference sequence). The CDR3 has 15 residues. The CDR3 protein is CASSRIAGDRGEQFF. The CDR3 DNA is TGTGCCAGCAGCCGAATAGCGGGGGATAGGGGTGAGCAGTTCTTC.

The chain employs TRBV18 and TRBJ2-7, with a weak D call TRBD1 (6 bases). CDR3 length: 18 residues. CDR1 and CDR2 from the germline V gene are KGHSH and LQKENI. Trimming stripped 1 base from V and 2 bases from J, with 21 bases between. CDR3 loop: CASSPQGLGGRGTYEQYF. The CDR3 bases are TGTGCCAGCTCACCACAAGGGCTAGGCGGCAGGGGAACCTACGAGCAGTACTTC.

The V and J genes are TRBV5-4 and TRBJ1-3, with 9 bases identical to TRBD1. From germline, CDR1 is SGHNT and CDR2 YYREEE (reference sequence). The CDR3 is made up of 15 amino acids. Germline trimming cut 4 bases from V and 0 bases from J; bases unmatched to any gene: 2. The CDR3 loop is CASSATGGSGNTIYF. The DNA of the CDR3 is TGTGCCAGCAGCGCGACAGGGGGCTCTGGAAACACCATATATTTT. The full variable domain, completed using reference TRBV5-4 and TRBJ1-3, is ETGVTQSPTHLIKTRGQQVTLRCSSQSGHNTVSWYQQALGQGPQFIFQYYREEENGRGNFPPRFSGLQFPNYSSELNVNALELDDSALYLCASSATGGSGNTIYFGEGSWLTVV.

The chain has TRBV5-5 and TRBJ1-1, with 9 bases matching TRBD1. The germline V gene encodes CDR1 SGHKS and CDR2 YYEKEE (reference sequence). J was trimmed by 3 bases and V by 5 bases; bases with no gene match: 14. The CDR3 contains 17 residues. The CDR3 bases are TGTGCCAGCAGTAGTGGGACAGGGTTCTTGAGGGACACTGAAGCTTTCTTT. Its translation is CASSSGTGFLRDTEAFF.

V is TRBV6-4 and J is TRBJ2-1, with 7 nucleotides matching TRBD2. CDR1 and CDR2 from the germline V gene are MRHNA and SNTAGT. With 8 bases clipped from V and 5 bases from J, the junction kept 6 bases outside the gene matches. This CDR3 region has 13 residues. This CDR3 reads CASSQSGNNEQFF. CDR3 in DNA: TGTGCCAGCTCCCAGAGCGGGAACAATGAGCAGTTCTTC.